This is a list of T cell receptor beta chains from one sample in a study of metastatic and nonmetastatic thyroid tumors. TCRdb re-analyzed the PCR reads using MiXCR. Of around 65,000 clones listed, 14% are singletons. The sequencing input was blood. The receptor set was obtained from a male donor with papillary thyroid cancer or a benign thyroid nodule (not recorded which). Some clones in this sample may be carry-over from other donors' samples. CDR3s include the opening cysteine and the closing phenylalanine or tryptophan. D genes are given only for firm matches. Size is stated for part of the rows, as once, few or many counts, or as a class when the clone is expanded.

V gene,D gene,clone size,J gene,CDR3 DNA,CDR3 protein
TRBV28,NA,many,TRBJ2-3,TGTGCCAGCAGCGGTCGCCCCGGCACAGATACGCAGTATTTT,CASSGRPGTDTQYF
TRBV4-3,NA,many,TRBJ2-6,TGCGCCAGCAGCCAAGGAGCCAGGAGGGGGCGTAGGCCTGGGGCCAACGTCCTGACTTTC,CASSQGARRGRRPGANVLTF
TRBV11-2,NA,many,TRBJ1-1,TGTGCCAGCAGCCCTGGGCGGAACACTGAAGCTTTCTTT,CASSPGRNTEAFF
TRBV10-1,TRBD2,many,TRBJ2-1,TGCGCCCGGGGACCTAGCGGGAGAAACAATGAGCAGTTCTTC,CARGPSGRNNEQFF
TRBV5-1,NA,many,TRBJ2-7,TGCGCCAGCAGCTTGACTAGTAGGTCCTACGAGCAGTACTTC,CASSLTSRSYEQYF
TRBV12-5,NA,many,TRBJ2-2,TGTGCTAGTGCCGCAGATCAATGGGGTAGCACGAACACCGGGGAGCTGTTTTTT,CASAADQWGSTNTGELFF
TRBV28,NA,many,TRBJ1-5,TGTGCCAGCAGGCCCGGAGGGGGGGAAGGCCACAATCAGCCCCAGCATTTT,CASRPGGGEGHNQPQHF
TRBV30,TRBD2,many,TRBJ2-4,TGTGCCTGGAGTGTACGTGGACTAGCGGGAGTGGCGAACATTCAGTACTTC,CAWSVRGLAGVANIQYF
TRBV5-6,NA,NA,TRBJ2-1,TGTGCCAGCAGCGGGGAGCAGGTCTTC,CASSGEQVF
TRBV2,TRBD2,medium-sized,TRBJ2-7,TGTGCCAGCAGTCGACTAGCGGGAGGGCCGTACGAGCAGTACTTC,CASSRLAGGPYEQYF
TRBV4-2,TRBD1,few,TRBJ2-2,TGTGCCAGCAGCCAACCGGGACAGGGGGTTGTAGACACCGGGGAGCTGTTTTTT,CASSQPGQGVVDTGELFF
TRBV5-6,NA,NA,TRBJ1-2,TGTGCCAGCAGCTTGGCTCGGGACGGCAGGGCCGGGCGCTCATATGGCTACACCTTC,CASSLARDGRAGRSYGYTF
TRBV7-2,NA,many,TRBJ1-2,TGTGCCAGCAGCTTTAAGGGGAACTATGGCTACACCTTC,CASSFKGNYGYTF
TRBV19,NA,many,TRBJ2-1,TGTGCCAGTATGGTTCTGGGAGGTCCGAATGAGCAGTTCTTC,CASMVLGGPNEQFF
TRBV5-5,NA,many,TRBJ2-3,TGTGCCAGCAGCCCGGCGGGGGCGGCAGATACGCAGTATTTT,CASSPAGAADTQYF
TRBV3-1,TRBD1,NA,TRBJ1-2,TGTGCCAGCAGCACAGAACGGACAGGGGTAGGCTACACCTTC,CASSTERTGVGYTF
TRBV7-9,NA,many,TRBJ2-6,TGTGCCAGCAGTTCGGGGAGGCATCGGGCCAACGTCCTGACTTTC,CASSSGRHRANVLTF
TRBV12-3/TRBV12-4,TRBD2,NA,TRBJ2-1,TGTGCCAGCAGTTTGACCCACTATGTTAGCGGGGGATCCTACAATGAGCAGTTCTTC,CASSLTHYVSGGSYNEQFF
TRBV6-1,NA,many,TRBJ1-2,TGTGCCAGCAGTTTCGGGCAGCTGAATGAGGGCTACACCTTC,CASSFGQLNEGYTF
TRBV9,NA,many,TRBJ2-3,TGTGCCAGCAGCGATCCGGGACACCGCACAGATACGCAGTATTTT,CASSDPGHRTDTQYF
TRBV5-4,TRBD2,many,TRBJ2-2,TGTGCCAGCAGCCTGGGACTAGCGGGAGGGTCCGGGGAGCTGTTTTTT,CASSLGLAGGSGELFF
TRBV6-2/TRBV6-3,TRBD2,many,TRBJ2-5,TGTGCCAGCAGTTCCGGACTAGCGGGGGGGTGGGAGACCCAGTACTTC,CASSSGLAGGWETQYF
TRBV20-1,NA,NA,TRBJ1-6,TGCAGTTCTAGAGTTATCACAGGGTTAGGCCTCCACTTT,CSSRVITGLGLHF
TRBV6-1,NA,NA,TRBJ1-6,TGTGCCAGCAGGGAGGGGCTCGGTTCACCCCTCCACTTT,CASREGLGSPLHF
TRBV7-3,NA,many,TRBJ1-6,TGTGCCAGCAGCTTAGAAGGGGGATCACCCCTCCACTTT,CASSLEGGSPLHF
TRBV7-6,NA,many,TRBJ1-2,TGTGCCAGCAGCCTCGCGGGGGACGGCGGCTACACCTTC,CASSLAGDGGYTF
TRBV20-1,NA,many,TRBJ2-3,TGCAGTGCTAGGCCCCCAGGGGCCCCAGATACGCAGTATTTT,CSARPPGAPDTQYF
TRBV12-3/TRBV12-4,TRBD2,few,TRBJ2-3,TGTGCCAGCAGTCTCGGACTAGCGTCTACAGATACGCAGTATTTT,CASSLGLASTDTQYF
TRBV7-8,NA,many,TRBJ2-5,TGTGCCAGCAGCCTCAGACCTGGACAGCCGCAGACCCAGTACTTC,CASSLRPGQPQTQYF
TRBV6-1,NA,many,TRBJ2-3,TGTGCCAGCAGTGACCAACAGGGGTGGGAGGGTACGCAGTATTTT,CASSDQQGWEGTQYF
TRBV11-1,TRBD1,many,TRBJ1-3,TGTGCCAGCAGCTTAACCACAGGGGGATCTGGAAACACCATATATTTT,CASSLTTGGSGNTIYF
TRBV18,NA,NA,TRBJ2-2,TGTGCCAGCTCAGGTACAGGAAACACCGGGGAGCTGTTTTTT,CASSGTGNTGELFF
TRBV7-6,NA,many,TRBJ1-3,TGTGCCAGCAGCTTAAATCAAGGAAATGGAAACACCATATATTTT,CASSLNQGNGNTIYF
TRBV6-2/TRBV6-3,TRBD1,many,TRBJ1-2,TGTGCCAGCACCCTCCGACAGGGGATCTATGGCTACACCTTC,CASTLRQGIYGYTF
TRBV7-9,NA,many,TRBJ1-5,TGTGCCAGCAGCTTAATAACAGTCAATCAGCCCCAGCATTTT,CASSLITVNQPQHF
TRBV24-1,TRBD2,many,TRBJ2-1,TGTGCCACCAGTGATTTTACTAGCGGGAGGCCAGCCTCCTACAATGAGCAGTTCTTC,CATSDFTSGRPASYNEQFF
TRBV15,TRBD1,few,TRBJ2-2,TGTGCCACCAGCAGAGCCCCGACAGGGGGCGGGCACCGCGGAGCTGTTTTT,CATSRAPTGGGHRGAVF
TRBV20-1,NA,many,TRBJ1-1,TGCAGTGCCCCCCGGGGGGCTCTTTCCGGGAACACTGAAGCTTTCTTT,CSAPRGALSGNTEAFF
TRBV4-3,NA,many,TRBJ2-1,TGCGCCAGCAGCCCTTCTGGGGGGGGCTACACCTACAATGAGCAGTTCTTC,CASSPSGGGYTYNEQFF
TRBV27,TRBD2,few,TRBJ2-7,TGTGCCAGCAGTTTAGGCGGGAGCAACTCCTACGAGCAGTACTTC,CASSLGGSNSYEQYF
TRBV19,NA,many,TRBJ1-5,TGTGCCAGTAGTATCCGGGCCCGGCGAAGTCAGCCCCAGCATTTT,CASSIRARRSQPQHF
TRBV4-3,NA,many,TRBJ2-7,TGCGCCAGCAGCCAAGATTACGCCACAGACTACGAGCAGTACTTC,CASSQDYATDYEQYF
TRBV5-1,NA,many,TRBJ1-1,TGCGCCAGCAGCTTGGACGGTTACCTACTACCTTTCTTT,CASSLDGYLLPFF
TRBV5-1,NA,many,TRBJ1-2,TGCGCCAGCAGCTTGGAAAATTGGTCAGCGGACACCTTC,CASSLENWSADTF
TRBV24-1,NA,NA,TRBJ2-5,TGTGCCACCAGTGACTTGGACGAAGAGACCCAGTACTTC,CATSDLDEETQYF
TRBV6-2/TRBV6-3,NA,many,TRBJ2-5,TGTGCCAGCAGCGGACTTCGGGAGACCCAGTACTTC,CASSGLRETQYF
TRBV6-4,NA,many,TRBJ2-3,TGTGCCAGCAGTGACTCTAGAAAGAGCCATACGCAGTATTTT,CASSDSRKSHTQYF
TRBV29-1,NA,NA,TRBJ2-3,TGCAGCGTTAATAGCACAGATACGCAGTATTTT,CSVNSTDTQYF
TRBV6-1,NA,few,TRBJ2-1,TGTGCCAGCAGTGAAGCGCTGTATGAGCAGTTCTTC,CASSEALYEQFF
TRBV5-8,NA,many,TRBJ2-4,TGTGCCAGCAGCCTCCGCGGCGGCATAGCCAAAAACATTCAGTACTTC,CASSLRGGIAKNIQYF
TRBV28,NA,many,TRBJ1-6,TGTGCCAGCAGTTTTGGGAATTCACCCCTCCACTTT,CASSFGNSPLHF
TRBV6-5,NA,many,TRBJ1-6,TGTGCCAGCAGTCTCCTCCGGGGGGGGCCGACCTATAATTCACCCCTCCACTTT,CASSLLRGGPTYNSPLHF
TRBV18,NA,NA,TRBJ2-1,TGTGCCAGCTCACCCGGCAGGGGCTCCTACAATGAGCAGTTCTTC,CASSPGRGSYNEQFF